The T cell receptor (beta chain) under discussion was sequenced for a study of blood T cells in healthy people across ages. This clonotype was seen only a few times. Germline V lookup: CDR1 MNHEY, CDR2 SMNVEV (reference sequence). Trimming stripped 2 bases from V and 12 bases from J, with 16 bases between. The CDR3 is 13 residues long. For the second PCR, which ran for roughly 6 to 11 cycles, a sample-barcoded 5' primer and a J-beta primer mix were used. TCRdb called the 5' RACE reads again in MiXCR, with one record for every CDR3 protein. The repertoire has about 680,000 distinct CDR3 sequences, around half of them found once; the top ten carry under 35%.

This sequence joins TRBV27 and TRBJ1-1; D remains ambiguous. The receptor's source is an older woman in good health. Sequenced: blood. Written as DNA, the CDR3 is TGTGCCAGCAGTTTAAGCCCAAAAGCCCCGTCTTTCTTT. It translates to CASSLSPKAPSFF.